The source of this T cell receptor beta chain is a study of response to subunit inactivated influenza vaccine. Whole-study results and caveats: There was a suggestion from the authors that each seasonal influenza vaccination recruits few new T cells.

MiXCR, applied by TCRdb to the RT-PCR reads, yields one record per CDR3 protein. The sample lists under 850,000 distinct CDR3 sequences, roughly 18% seen once, with approximately 11% in the top ten. The CDR3 length is 12 residues. Germline V lookup: CDR1 SQVTM, CDR2 ANQGSEA. Trimming left V 6 bases short and J 0 bases short, with 8 bases between. This clonotype has more than one count but fewer than ten. The antigen is unknown. Sequenced material: PBMCs from blood, taken 5 days after vaccination. The receptor was derived from a man in his forties or fifties who received an inactivated influenza vaccine. The chain links TRBV29-1 to TRBJ1-1; no clear D gene. The CDR3 region is CSVNGMNTEAFF. The CDR3 DNA is TGCAGCGTGAACGGAATGAACACTGAAGCTTTCTTT.